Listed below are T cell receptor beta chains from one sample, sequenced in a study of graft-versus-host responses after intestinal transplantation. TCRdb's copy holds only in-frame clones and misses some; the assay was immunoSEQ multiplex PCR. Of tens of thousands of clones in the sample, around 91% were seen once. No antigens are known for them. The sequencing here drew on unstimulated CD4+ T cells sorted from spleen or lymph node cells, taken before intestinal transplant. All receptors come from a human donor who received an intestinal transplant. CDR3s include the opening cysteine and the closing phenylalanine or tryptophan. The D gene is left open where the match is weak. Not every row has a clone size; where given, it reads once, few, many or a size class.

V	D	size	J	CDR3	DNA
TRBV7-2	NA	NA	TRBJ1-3	CASRRGGNAGNTIYF	TGTGCCAGCAGACGAGGGGGAAATGCGGGAAACACCATATATTTT
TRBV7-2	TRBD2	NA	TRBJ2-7	CASSRGLAGGGEQYF	TGTGCCAGCAGCCGAGGACTAGCGGGGGGAGGGGAGCAGTACTTC
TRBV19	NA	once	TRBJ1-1	CASRQVNTEAFF	TGTGCCAGTCGGCAGGTGAACACTGAAGCTTTCTTT
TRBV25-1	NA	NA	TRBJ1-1	CASTSYGGLWGTEAFF	TGTGCCAGCACCTCGTATGGGGGCTTGTGGGGTACTGAAGCTTTCTTT
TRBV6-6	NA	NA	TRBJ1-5	CASSYLDSNNQPQHF	TGCGCCAGCAGTTACCTGGACAGCAACAATCAGCCCCAGCATTTT
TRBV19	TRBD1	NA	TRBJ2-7	CASRKQGGAYEQYF	TGTGCCAGTAGGAAACAGGGGGGAGCCTACGAGCAGTACTTC
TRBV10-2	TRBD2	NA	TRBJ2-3	CASSEMRTRGTDTQYF	TGCGCCAGCAGTGAAATGAGGACTAGGGGAACAGATACGCAGTATTTT
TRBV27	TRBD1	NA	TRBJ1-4	CASSLSDRGKEKLFF	TGTGCCAGCAGTTTATCGGACAGGGGGAAGGAAAAACTGTTTTTT
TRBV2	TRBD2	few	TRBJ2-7	CASSDSSGGGEQYF	TGTGCCAGCAGTGACTCTAGCGGGGGAGGCGAGCAGTACTTC
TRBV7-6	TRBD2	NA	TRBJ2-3	CASSLAPGLAGRTTPDTQYF	TGTGCCAGCAGCTTAGCCCCGGGACTAGCGGGGAGAACTACACCAGATACGCAGTATTTT
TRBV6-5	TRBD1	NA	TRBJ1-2	CASSLKGAGLYGYTF	TGTGCCAGCAGTTTAAAGGGGGCCGGACTGTATGGCTACACCTTC
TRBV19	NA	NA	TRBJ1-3	CASTPRVSRTIYF	TGTGCCAGTACCCCCCGAGTTTCGCGCACCATATATTTT
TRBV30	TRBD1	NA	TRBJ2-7	CAWSDTGGKYEQYF	TGTGCCTGGAGTGATACAGGGGGTAAATACGAGCAGTACTTC
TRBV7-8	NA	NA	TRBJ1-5	CASSFSRGFNQPQHF	TGTGCCAGCAGCTTCTCCAGGGGCTTCAATCAGCCCCAGCATTTT
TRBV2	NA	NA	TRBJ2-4	CASADGENIQYF	TGTGCCAGCGCGGACGGGGAAAACATTCAGTACTTC
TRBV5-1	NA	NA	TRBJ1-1	CASSLVQGNTEAFF	TGCGCCAGCAGCTTGGTACAGGGGAACACTGAAGCTTTCTTT
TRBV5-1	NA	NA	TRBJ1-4	CASSLAPEERRIF	TGCGCCAGCAGCTTGGCCCCGGAGGAGAGGAGGATTTTT
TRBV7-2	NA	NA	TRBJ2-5	CASSFGREETQYF	TGTGCCAGCAGCTTTGGCAGGGAAGAGACCCAGTACTTC
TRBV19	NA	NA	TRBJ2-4	CASSTSPRGPFAQYF	TGTGCCAGTAGTACCTCTCCGCGGGGGCCCTTCGCTCAGTACTTC
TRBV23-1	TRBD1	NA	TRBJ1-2	CASSQSNGDREIEGYTF	TGCGCCAGCAGTCAATCGAACGGGGACAGGGAGATAGAGGGCTACACCTTC
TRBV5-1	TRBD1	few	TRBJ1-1	CASSRQGNTEAFF	TGCGCCAGCAGCCGACAGGGGAACACTGAAGCTTTCTTT
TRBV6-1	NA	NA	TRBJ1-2	CASSEVQGGRDGYTF	TGTGCCAGCAGTGAAGTACAGGGTGGGAGGGATGGCTACACCTTC
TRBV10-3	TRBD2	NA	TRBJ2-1	CAISGIAGENNEQFF	TGTGCCATCAGTGGAATAGCGGGGGAAAACAATGAGCAGTTCTTC
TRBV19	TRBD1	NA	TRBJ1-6	CASRAGTVISPLHF	TGTGCCAGTAGGGCCGGGACAGTAATCTCACCCCTCCACTTT
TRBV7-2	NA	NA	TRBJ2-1	CASQQRAGNEQFF	TGTGCCAGCCAACAGAGGGCGGGTAATGAGCAGTTCTTC
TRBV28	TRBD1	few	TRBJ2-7	CASIETFGTGVHEQYF	TGTGCCAGCATCGAGACGTTTGGGACAGGGGTCCACGAGCAGTACTTC
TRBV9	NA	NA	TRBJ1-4	CASSPQLATNEKLFF	TGTGCCAGCAGCCCCCAACTTGCAACTAATGAAAAACTGTTTTTT
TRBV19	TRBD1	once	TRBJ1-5	CASSQSPYDRDQPQHF	TGTGCCAGTAGCCAATCCCCCTACGACAGGGATCAGCCCCAGCATTTT
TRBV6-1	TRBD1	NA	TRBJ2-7	CASKDRGHDEQYF	TGTGCCAGCAAGGACAGGGGGCACGACGAGCAGTACTTC
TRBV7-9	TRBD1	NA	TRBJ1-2	CASRDTGTGIGYTF	TGTGCCAGCAGGGACACCGGGACAGGGATCGGCTACACCTTC
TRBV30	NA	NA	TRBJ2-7	CAWSVAASGYEQYF	TGTGCCTGGAGTGTGGCGGCTTCGGGCTACGAGCAGTACTTC
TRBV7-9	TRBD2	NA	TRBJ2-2	CASSLATLAGGANTGELFF	TGTGCCAGCAGCTTAGCGACCCTAGCGGGGGGAGCGAACACCGGGGAGCTGTTTTTT
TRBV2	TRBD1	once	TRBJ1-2	CASRPQTGPYGYTF	TGTGCCAGCAGACCGCAGACAGGGCCCTATGGCTACACCTTC
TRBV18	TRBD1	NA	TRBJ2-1	CASSPPWDSNEQFF	TGTGCCAGCTCACCACCGTGGGACAGCAATGAGCAGTTCTTC
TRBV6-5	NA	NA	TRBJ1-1	CASSYSPGNTEAFF	TGTGCCAGCAGTTACTCTCCAGGTAACACTGAAGCTTTCTTT
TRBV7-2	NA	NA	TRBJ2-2	CASSPRDVSTSTGELFF	TGTGCCAGCAGCCCGCGGGACGTATCAACTAGCACCGGGGAGCTGTTTTTT
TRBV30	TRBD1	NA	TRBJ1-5	CAWSETQGVGPQHF	TGTGCCTGGAGTGAAACTCAGGGGGTAGGGCCCCAGCATTTT
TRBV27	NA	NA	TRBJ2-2	CASSRRGTTYTGELFF	TGTGCCAGCAGCCGTAGGGGGACAACTTACACCGGGGAGCTGTTTTTT
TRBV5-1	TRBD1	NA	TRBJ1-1	CASSTRTGGLNTEAFF	TGCGCCAGCAGCACCCGGACAGGGGGCTTGAACACTGAAGCTTTCTTT
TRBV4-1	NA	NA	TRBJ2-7	CASSRLLPGLSVTYEQYF	TGCGCCAGCAGCCGTCTCCTTCCGGGACTCAGCGTAACCTACGAGCAGTACTTC
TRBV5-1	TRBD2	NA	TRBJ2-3	CASSLESGGAEDTQYF	TGCGCCAGCAGCTTGGAAAGCGGGGGGGCCGAAGATACGCAGTATTTT
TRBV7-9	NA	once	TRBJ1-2	CASSLEGGNGYTF	TGTGCCAGCAGCTTAGAGGGGGGGAATGGCTACACCTTC
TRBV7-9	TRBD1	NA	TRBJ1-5	CASSLAVTGGSNQPQHF	TGTGCCAGCAGCTTAGCGGTGACAGGGGGCAGCAATCAGCCCCAGCATTTT
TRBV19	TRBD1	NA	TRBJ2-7	CASSNLGTGGKRKYF	TGTGCCAGTAGTAACCTCGGGACAGGGGGCAAAAGGAAGTACTTC
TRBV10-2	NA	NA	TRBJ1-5	CASSVRGRDSNQPQHF	TGCGCCAGCAGCGTTAGGGGGAGGGATAGCAATCAGCCCCAGCATTTT
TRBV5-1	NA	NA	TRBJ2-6	CASYSGGFPGVLTF	TGCGCCAGCTACTCTGGGGGGTTTCCCGGCGTCCTGACTTTC
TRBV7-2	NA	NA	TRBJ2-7	CASSLELRREQYF	TGTGCCAGCAGCTTAGAGCTGAGGCGGGAGCAGTACTTC
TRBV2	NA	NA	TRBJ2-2	CASRGQNTGELFF	TGTGCCAGCAGGGGACAGAACACCGGGGAGCTGTTTTTT
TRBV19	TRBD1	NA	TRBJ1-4	CASRFGTVMNEKLFF	TGTGCCAGTAGATTTGGGACAGTAATGAATGAAAAACTGTTTTTT
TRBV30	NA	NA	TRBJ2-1	CAWRKGGVNEQFF	TGTGCCTGGAGGAAGGGGGGGGTAAACGAGCAGTTCTTC
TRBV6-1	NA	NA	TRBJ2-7	CASSEERSSYEQYF	TGTGCCAGCAGTGAAGAACGGTCCTCCTACGAGCAGTACTTC
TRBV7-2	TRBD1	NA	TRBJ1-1	CASSLIGTGVPQGAFF	TGTGCCAGCAGCCTGATAGGGACAGGGGTCCCCCAGGGAGCTTTCTTT
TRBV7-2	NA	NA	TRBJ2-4	CASSLQGQGSYIQYF	TGTGCCAGCAGCTTACAGGGGCAGGGTAGTTACATTCAGTACTTC
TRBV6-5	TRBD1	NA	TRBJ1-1	CASRATGDTEAFF	TGTGCCAGCAGAGCGACAGGGGACACTGAAGCTTTCTTT
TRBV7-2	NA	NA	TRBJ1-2	CASREAGANYGYTF	TGTGCCAGCAGGGAGGCTGGGGCTAACTATGGCTACACCTTC
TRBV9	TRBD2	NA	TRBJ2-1	CASSAPRRGGSDEQFF	TGTGCCAGCAGCGCCCCTAGGCGGGGGGGCAGTGATGAGCAGTTCTTC
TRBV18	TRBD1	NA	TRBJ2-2	CASSPPGQGTVTGELFF	TGTGCCAGCTCACCGCCGGGACAGGGAACAGTCACCGGGGAGCTGTTTTTT
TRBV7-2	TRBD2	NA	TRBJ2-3	CASSSGLATDTQYF	TGTGCCAGCAGCTCGGGACTAGCGACGGATACGCAGTATTTT
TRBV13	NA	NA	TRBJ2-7	CASSTAYEQYF	TGTGCCAGCAGCACGGCCTACGAGCAGTACTTC
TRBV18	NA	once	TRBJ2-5	CASSSDTGNYETQYF	TGTGCCAGCTCCAGCGATACAGGGAACTATGAGACCCAGTACTTC